These T cell receptor beta chains were read from a single sample in a study of blood T cell repertoires in COVID-19. Generated by immunoSEQ multiplex PCR, the TCRdb table keeps only in-frame clones and is missing some. The sample carries under 110,000 clones, around 75% recorded once. Sequences were obtained from peripheral blood. These receptors were obtained from a human donor with acute or convalescent COVID-19. The donor label of this sample is uncertain. The CDR3 runs from the conserved cysteine through the conserved F or W. A D gene is named only where the DNA matches it firmly. Not all rows give a size; the values are once, few, many and, for expanded clones, a class.

clone size: many
J gene: TRBJ1-2
V gene: TRBV6-1
D gene: -
CDR3 protein: CASSEVRQGGGYTF
CDR3 DNA: TGTGCCAGCAGTGAAGTAAGGCAGGGAGGTGGCTACACCTTC

clone size: -
J gene: TRBJ1-3
V gene: TRBV19
D gene: -
CDR3 protein: CASSLRGPPNTIYF
CDR3 DNA: TGTGCCAGTAGCCTCAGGGGCCCACCGAACACCATATATTTT

clone size: -
J gene: TRBJ2-3
V gene: TRBV7-2
D gene: -
CDR3 protein: CASSSSRGTQYF
CDR3 DNA: TGTGCCAGCAGCTCTAGCAGGGGTACGCAGTATTTT

clone size: -
J gene: TRBJ2-3
V gene: TRBV24-1
D gene: -
CDR3 protein: CATSDLSFGGTDTQYF
CDR3 DNA: TGTGCCACCAGTGATTTGTCCTTTGGAGGTACAGATACGCAGTATTTT

clone size: -
J gene: TRBJ2-3
V gene: TRBV4-2
D gene: -
CDR3 protein: CASSQSGGSSTDTQYF
CDR3 DNA: TGTGCCAGCAGCCAAAGCGGTGGTTCTAGCACAGATACGCAGTATTTT

clone size: -
J gene: TRBJ1-3
V gene: TRBV10-3
D gene: TRBD1
CDR3 protein: CAIREGTASGNTIYF
CDR3 DNA: TGTGCCATCAGGGAGGGGACAGCCTCTGGAAACACCATATATTTT

clone size: -
J gene: TRBJ1-5
V gene: TRBV19
D gene: -
CDR3 protein: CASAAVSNQPQHF
CDR3 DNA: TGTGCCAGCGCGGCCGTTTCCAATCAGCCCCAGCATTTT

clone size: -
J gene: TRBJ2-1
V gene: TRBV9
D gene: -
CDR3 protein: CASSPPTSYNEQFF
CDR3 DNA: TGTGCCAGCAGCCCACCTACGTCCTACAATGAGCAGTTCTTC

clone size: once
J gene: TRBJ1-6
V gene: TRBV4-1
D gene: -
CDR3 protein: CASSQDRGFYNSPLHF
CDR3 DNA: TGCGCCAGCAGCCAAGATAGAGGATTCTATAATTCACCCCTCCACTTT

clone size: -
J gene: TRBJ2-5
V gene: TRBV12-3/TRBV12-4
D gene: -
CDR3 protein: CASSFLGWETQYF
CDR3 DNA: TGTGCCAGCAGTTTCCTCGGGTGGGAGACCCAGTACTTC

clone size: -
J gene: TRBJ1-5
V gene: TRBV27
D gene: -
CDR3 protein: CASSLVRGNQPQHF
CDR3 DNA: TGTGCCAGCAGTTTGGTTCGGGGCAATCAGCCCCAGCATTTT

clone size: -
J gene: TRBJ1-2
V gene: TRBV6-2/TRBV6-3
D gene: -
CDR3 protein: CASSHRDGYTF
CDR3 DNA: TGTGCCAGCAGCCACAGAGATGGCTACACCTTC

clone size: -
J gene: TRBJ1-2
V gene: TRBV30
D gene: -
CDR3 protein: CAWRLTGNYGYTF
CDR3 DNA: TGTGCCTGGAGACTTACAGGGAACTATGGCTACACCTTC

clone size: -
J gene: TRBJ2-3
V gene: TRBV5-1
D gene: TRBD1
CDR3 protein: CASSRDPGQGGGTQYF
CDR3 DNA: TGCGCCAGCAGCAGAGATCCGGGACAGGGCGGCGGTACGCAGTATTTT

clone size: -
J gene: TRBJ1-2
V gene: TRBV3-1/TRBV3-2
D gene: -
CDR3 protein: CASRGGKDGYTF
CDR3 DNA: TGTGCCAGCCGGGGAGGGAAGGATGGCTACACCTTC

clone size: -
J gene: TRBJ2-5
V gene: TRBV9
D gene: -
CDR3 protein: CASSGGGETQYF
CDR3 DNA: TGTGCCAGCAGCGGGGGCGGAGAGACCCAGTACTTC

clone size: -
J gene: TRBJ1-2
V gene: TRBV11-2
D gene: -
CDR3 protein: CASSSNTGGFVGYTF
CDR3 DNA: TGTGCCAGCAGCTCAAATACCGGGGGTTTTGTGGGCTACACCTTC

clone size: -
J gene: TRBJ2-1
V gene: TRBV5-5
D gene: TRBD2
CDR3 protein: CASSLWSGGDYNEQFF
CDR3 DNA: TGTGCCAGCAGCTTGTGGAGCGGGGGGGATTACAATGAGCAGTTCTTC

clone size: many
J gene: TRBJ1-3
V gene: TRBV7-2
D gene: -
CDR3 protein: CASSTGSSGNTIYF
CDR3 DNA: TGTGCCAGCAGCACAGGGAGCTCTGGAAACACCATATATTTT

clone size: -
J gene: TRBJ2-1
V gene: TRBV3-1/TRBV3-2
D gene: TRBD2
CDR3 protein: CASSQGLAGGANEQFF
CDR3 DNA: TGTGCCAGCAGCCAAGGGCTAGCGGGGGGCGCGAATGAGCAGTTCTTC

clone size: -
J gene: TRBJ2-4
V gene: TRBV14
D gene: -
CDR3 protein: CASSKRDIGGNIQYF
CDR3 DNA: TGTGCCAGCAGCAAACGAGACATCGGGGGTAACATTCAGTACTTC

clone size: -
J gene: TRBJ1-6
V gene: TRBV28
D gene: TRBD1
CDR3 protein: CASSWGDRYNSPLHF
CDR3 DNA: TGTGCCAGCAGTTGGGGGGACAGATACAATTCACCCCTCCACTTT

clone size: many
J gene: TRBJ1-2
V gene: TRBV5-1
D gene: -
CDR3 protein: CASSPIRDYGYTF
CDR3 DNA: TGCGCCAGCAGCCCCATACGAGACTATGGCTACACCTTC

clone size: -
J gene: TRBJ1-6
V gene: TRBV2
D gene: TRBD1
CDR3 protein: CASSEQGQITSPLHF
CDR3 DNA: TGTGCCAGCAGTGAACAGGGACAGATTACCTCACCCCTCCACTTT

clone size: -
J gene: TRBJ2-7
V gene: TRBV11-2
D gene: -
CDR3 protein: CASSLFRGDEQYF
CDR3 DNA: TGTGCCAGCAGCTTATTCAGGGGAGACGAGCAGTACTTC

clone size: -
J gene: TRBJ2-7
V gene: TRBV5-8
D gene: TRBD1
CDR3 protein: CASGEGTGDEQYF
CDR3 DNA: TGTGCCAGCGGGGAGGGGACAGGGGACGAGCAGTACTTC

clone size: -
J gene: TRBJ2-3
V gene: TRBV27
D gene: -
CDR3 protein: CASSLLVGDTQYF
CDR3 DNA: TGTGCCAGCAGTTTATTGGTCGGAGATACGCAGTATTTT

clone size: -
J gene: TRBJ1-1
V gene: TRBV18
D gene: TRBD1
CDR3 protein: CASSPPTGGRTEAFF
CDR3 DNA: TGTGCCAGCTCACCCCCGACAGGGGGGAGGACTGAAGCTTTCTTT

clone size: -
J gene: TRBJ1-5
V gene: TRBV2
D gene: TRBD1
CDR3 protein: CASSDVRGQGQPQHF
CDR3 DNA: TGTGCCAGCAGTGATGTGAGGGGGCAAGGTCAGCCCCAGCATTTT

clone size: -
J gene: TRBJ2-3
V gene: TRBV27
D gene: -
CDR3 protein: CASRSTADTQYF
CDR3 DNA: TGTGCCAGCAGGTCGACAGCGGATACGCAGTATTTT

clone size: -
J gene: TRBJ1-1
V gene: TRBV6-5
D gene: -
CDR3 protein: CASNPSGERFAEAFF
CDR3 DNA: TGTGCCAGCAACCCCTCGGGGGAGCGGTTCGCTGAAGCTTTCTTT

clone size: -
J gene: TRBJ1-6
V gene: TRBV20-1
D gene: TRBD1
CDR3 protein: CSASFLGQGTNNSPLHF
CDR3 DNA: TGCAGTGCTAGTTTTTTGGGACAGGGGACGAATAATTCACCCCTCCACTTT

clone size: -
J gene: TRBJ2-1
V gene: TRBV18
D gene: TRBD2
CDR3 protein: CASSPRRGDNNEQFF
CDR3 DNA: TGTGCCAGCTCACCAAGGCGGGGGGACAACAATGAGCAGTTCTTC

clone size: -
J gene: TRBJ1-1
V gene: TRBV19
D gene: TRBD1
CDR3 protein: CASSRQGRGNTEAFF
CDR3 DNA: TGTGCCAGTAGTAGACAGGGGAGGGGGAACACTGAAGCTTTCTTT

clone size: -
J gene: TRBJ1-2
V gene: TRBV12-3/TRBV12-4
D gene: -
CDR3 protein: CASSPGVGGYTF
CDR3 DNA: TGTGCCAGCAGTCCAGGGGTGGGCGGCTACACCTTC

clone size: -
J gene: TRBJ2-1
V gene: TRBV4-2
D gene: -
CDR3 protein: CASSPMISAYGYNEQFF
CDR3 DNA: TGTGCCAGCAGCCCCATGATAAGCGCTTACGGGTACAATGAGCAGTTCTTC

clone size: -
J gene: TRBJ1-1
V gene: TRBV11-2
D gene: TRBD1
CDR3 protein: CASTLTGGTEAFF
CDR3 DNA: TGTGCCAGCACCCTCACAGGGGGGACTGAAGCTTTCTTT

clone size: -
J gene: TRBJ2-1
V gene: TRBV4-1
D gene: TRBD1
CDR3 protein: CASSQVPGTGNNEQFF
CDR3 DNA: TGCGCCAGCAGCCAAGTTCCCGGGACAGGGAACAATGAGCAGTTCTTC

clone size: -
J gene: TRBJ1-1
V gene: TRBV4-2
D gene: TRBD1
CDR3 protein: CASSLLQGVNTEAFF
CDR3 DNA: TGTGCCAGCAGCCTATTACAGGGGGTGAACACTGAAGCTTTCTTT

clone size: -
J gene: TRBJ1-3
V gene: TRBV11-2
D gene: -
CDR3 protein: CASSQGSSGNTIYF
CDR3 DNA: TGTGCCAGCAGCCAGGGCTCCTCTGGAAACACCATATATTTT

clone size: -
J gene: TRBJ1-6
V gene: TRBV19
D gene: TRBD1
CDR3 protein: CASSSDRSSYNSPLHF
CDR3 DNA: TGTGCCAGTAGTTCGGACAGGAGCTCCTATAATTCACCCCTCCACTTT

clone size: -
J gene: TRBJ1-2
V gene: TRBV30
D gene: TRBD1
CDR3 protein: CAWSGGTGSYYGYTF
CDR3 DNA: TGTGCCTGGAGCGGCGGGACAGGGTCTTACTATGGCTACACCTTC

clone size: -
J gene: TRBJ1-5
V gene: TRBV28
D gene: TRBD1
CDR3 protein: CASRKQGASNQPQHF
CDR3 DNA: TGTGCCAGCAGAAAACAGGGGGCCAGCAATCAGCCCCAGCATTTT

clone size: -
J gene: TRBJ1-6
V gene: TRBV15
D gene: -
CDR3 protein: CATSRDWGQSSSYNSPLHF
CDR3 DNA: TGTGCCACCAGCAGAGATTGGGGGCAATCGAGCTCCTATAATTCACCCCTCCACTTT

clone size: once
J gene: TRBJ1-2
V gene: TRBV5-6
D gene: -
CDR3 protein: CASRSPQGGYGYTF
CDR3 DNA: TGTGCCAGCAGGTCCCCCCAGGGTGGCTATGGCTACACCTTC

clone size: -
J gene: TRBJ1-5
V gene: TRBV6-6
D gene: -
CDR3 protein: CASSSSQGRQPQHF
CDR3 DNA: TGTGCCAGCAGTTCATCTCAGGGGCGTCAGCCCCAGCATTTT

clone size: few
J gene: TRBJ2-4
V gene: TRBV6-1
D gene: TRBD1
CDR3 protein: CASSEATGGIQYF
CDR3 DNA: TGTGCCAGCAGTGAAGCTACAGGGGGCATTCAGTACTTC

clone size: -
J gene: TRBJ2-3
V gene: TRBV10-1
D gene: TRBD2
CDR3 protein: CASSESTSGLVRTDTQYF
CDR3 DNA: TGCGCCAGCAGTGAGTCGACTAGCGGATTGGTACGAACAGATACGCAGTATTTT

clone size: -
J gene: TRBJ2-5
V gene: TRBV5-1
D gene: TRBD2
CDR3 protein: CASSLDPSGVQETQYF
CDR3 DNA: TGCGCCAGCAGCTTGGATCCTAGCGGGGTACAAGAGACCCAGTACTTC

clone size: -
J gene: TRBJ2-6
V gene: TRBV6-4
D gene: TRBD1
CDR3 protein: CASSDSTGAGANVLTF
CDR3 DNA: TGTGCCAGCAGTGACTCGACAGGGGCTGGGGCCAACGTCCTGACTTTC

clone size: -
J gene: TRBJ2-5
V gene: TRBV28
D gene: TRBD2
CDR3 protein: CASSSPSGGVQETQYF
CDR3 DNA: TGTGCCAGCAGTTCCCCTAGCGGGGGGGTCCAAGAGACCCAGTACTTC

clone size: -
J gene: TRBJ2-4
V gene: TRBV10-2
D gene: TRBD1
CDR3 protein: CASSEGFNRGIAKNIQYF
CDR3 DNA: TGCGCCAGCAGTGAGGGGTTTAACAGGGGAATAGCCAAAAACATTCAGTACTTC

clone size: -
J gene: TRBJ2-2
V gene: TRBV23-1
D gene: -
CDR3 protein: CASSRLLTGELFF
CDR3 DNA: TGCGCCAGCAGCAGGCTCCTCACCGGGGAGCTGTTTTTT

clone size: few
J gene: TRBJ2-5
V gene: TRBV14
D gene: -
CDR3 protein: CASSQDEGGVETQYF
CDR3 DNA: TGTGCCAGCAGCCAAGATGAAGGGGGGGTAGAGACCCAGTACTTC